These 28 T cell receptor beta chains originate from one sample sequenced in a study of T cells in Graves' hyperthyroidism and ophthalmopathy. It was RNA transcripts that yielded the amplified TCR beta CDR3 regions. RT-PCR in the first round (using the HTBI primer set) targeted the TCR CDR3. TCRdb analysed the multiplex PCR reads with MiXCR anew, one entry per CDR3 protein. The sample has under 650,000 distinct CDR3 sequences; around 16% are singletons. The sample consisted of blood. Receptors were obtained from a woman between 25 and 40 years old with Graves' hyperthyroidism.

Details on this clonotype: This may arise from a read error, as a much more abundant clone is one base away. V is TRBV14 and J is TRBJ1-1, with TRBD1 as a possible D gene (5 bases). The CDR3 extends over 16 amino acids. Germline CDR1 and CDR2: SGHDN and FVKESK. The DNA for the CDR3 is TGTGCCAGCAGCCAAGTCTTTCGGGTGTCGGGGACTGGAGCTTTCTTT. It translates to CASSQVFRVSGTGAFF. The full variable domain, with the rest looked up from reference TRBV14 and TRBJ1-1, is EAGVTQFPSHSVIEKGQTVTLRCDPISGHDNLYWYRRVMGKEIKFLLHFVKESKQDESGMPNNRFLAERTGGTYSTLKVQPAELEDSGVYFCASSQVFRVSGTGAFFGQGTRLTVV.

This clonotype was seen more than once but under ten times. This rearrangement joins TRBV6-4 to TRBJ2-1; D is perhaps TRBD1 or TRBD2 (5 bases each). This CDR3 is 14 amino acids long. V dropped 5 bases and J dropped 4 bases, with 12 bases sitting between them. The germline gives CDR1 MRHNA, CDR2 SNTAGT. The CDR3 loop reads CASSTGPEYNEQFF. As DNA, the CDR3 is TGTGCCAGCAGTACGGGACCAGAGTACAATGAGCAGTTCTTC.

This clonotype showed up many times. The chain employs TRBV28 and TRBJ2-7; a possible D gene is TRBD1 (5 bases). This CDR3 region has 14 residues. CDR1 and CDR2 (germline): MDHEN, SYDVKM. Trimming removed 8 bases from V and 2 bases from J, with 16 bases in between. CDR3 sequence: CASYRTGGTYEQYF. In DNA, the CDR3 is TGTGCCAGCTATCGAACAGGCGGAACCTACGAGCAGTACTTC.

The V gene is TRBV19, the J gene TRBJ1-1; D not resolved. The V gene's germline CDR1 is LNHDA and CDR2 SQIVND (reference sequence). V lost 1 base and J lost 1, with 10 bases in between. The CDR3 contains 15 residues. The CDR3 DNA follows: TGTGCCAGTAGTATAGGGCCGTCGGGGAACACTGAAGCTTTCTTT. Translating it yields CASSIGPSGNTEAFF.

The genes are TRBV5-1 and TRBJ1-5, with unresolved D. The CDR3 totals 15 residues. V was trimmed by 6 bases and J by 0 bases, leaving 13 bases between them. Looked up from germline, CDR1 is SGHRS and CDR2 is YFSETQ. CDR3 bases: TGCGCCAGCACCCCCAACGGCGATAGCAATCAGCCCCAGCATTTT. Translation: CASTPNGDSNQPQHF. Full variable domain (outside the CDR3, taken from reference TRBV5-1 and TRBJ1-5): KAGVTQTPRYLIKTRGQQVTLSCSPISGHRSVSWYQQTPGQGLQFLFEYFSETQRNKGNFPGRFSGRQFSNSRSEMNVSTLELGDSALYLCASTPNGDSNQPQHFGDGTRLSIL.

The rearrangement joins TRBV5-1 to TRBJ2-5, with 9 positions matching TRBD2. Germline lookup yields CDR1 SGHRS and CDR2 YFSETQ. The CDR3 has 16 residues. V was pared by 0 bases and J by 1 base, with 4 bases of the junction left unmatched. The CDR3 DNA is TGCGCCAGCAGCTTGGGGCTAGCGGGACCCCAAGAGACCCAGTACTTC. Its protein is CASSLGLAGPQETQYF.

This clonotype was observed at least ten times. This chain joins TRBV12-3 or TRBV12-4 and TRBJ2-5; D ambiguous. The V end was cut by 3 bases, the J end by 4 bases, with 9 bases between. The CDR3 covers 13 residues. The CDR3 sequence: CASSFSRAETQYF. The CDR3 nucleotides are TGTGCCAGCAGTTTTAGTCGGGCAGAGACCCAGTACTTC.

This clonotype was seen repeatedly, ten times or more. The chain combines TRBV5-8 with TRBJ2-7, with a tentative D call TRBD1 (5 bases). The germline V gene has CDR1 SGHTS and CDR2 YDEGEE. The V and J ends lost 1 base and 2 bases respectively, with 10 bases between them. The CDR3 covers 14 residues. The chain's CDR3 is CASSLRARAYEQYF. The CDR3 DNA is TGTGCCAGCAGCTTGCGCGCCAGGGCCTACGAGCAGTACTTC.

The chain joins TRBV20-1 to TRBJ1-2; the match to TRBD1 covers 7 bases. This CDR3 has 22 residues. Germline-derived CDR1 and CDR2 are DFQATT and SNEGSKA (reference sequence). Trimming cost V 0 bases and J 1 base; bases outside gene matches: 26. CDR3 DNA: TGCAGTGCTAGAGATCCGGATCCGGTAGGGAGAGTTTTAAGGGGGCATAACTATGGCTACACCTTC. Its protein is CSARDPDPVGRVLRGHNYGYTF.

This chain joins TRBV28 and TRBJ1-1; 10 bases agree with TRBD1. In germline, CDR1 is MDHEN, CDR2 SYDVKM. This CDR3 comprises 14 residues. Losses at the gene ends were 4 bases for V and 7 bases for J; bases not matched to a gene: 6. The DNA for the CDR3 is TGTGCCAGCAGTTCAGGGACAGGGGTGGGTGAAGCTTTCTTT. It translates to CASSSGTGVGEAFF.

This clonotype has a count of ten or more. The chain uses TRBV20-1 and TRBJ2-7; no reliable D call. This CDR3 spans 12 amino acids. The germline CDR1 and CDR2 sequences are DFQATT and SNEGSKA (reference sequence). Between the trimmed V and J ends, which lost 3 bases and 1 base, there was a span of 7 bases. CDR3 residues: CSASETSYEQYF. Here the CDR3 DNA reads TGCAGTGCTAGCGAGACTTCCTACGAGCAGTACTTC.

This clonotype occurred many times. The chain employs TRBV20-1 and TRBJ2-7; the match to TRBD2 covers 12 bases. This CDR3 has 13 residues. Germline CDR1 is DFQATT and CDR2 is SNEGSKA (reference sequence). V gave up 7 bases and J gave up 7 bases; unmatched junction bases: 8. The CDR3 here is CSGGLAGRREQYF. CDR3 sequence (DNA): TGCAGTGGCGGACTAGCGGGACGTCGGGAGCAGTACTTC.

This sequence joins TRBV12-3 or TRBV12-4 and TRBJ2-2, with D hard to call. The V end lost 2 bases, the J end lost 5 bases, and 9 bases lay between the germline ends. The CDR3 totals 14 residues. This chain's CDR3 is CASSLFAATGELFF. CDR3 bases: TGTGCCAGCAGTTTATTCGCAGCTACCGGGGAGCTGTTTTTT.

The sample holds a few counts of this clonotype. V and J are TRBV20-1 and TRBJ1-6; the match to TRBD1 covers 8 bases. V was clipped by 4 bases and J by 9 bases; unmatched bases: 8. This CDR3 contains 14 residues. In germline, CDR1 is DFQATT, CDR2 SNEGSKA (reference sequence). As DNA, the CDR3 is TGCAGTGCTAATCTTCAGGGGGCGGGTTCACCCCTCCACTTT. Encoded protein: CSANLQGAGSPLHF.

There are many counts of this clonotype. This chain connects TRBV11-1 to TRBJ1-1, with D maybe TRBD1 (5 bases). The CDR3 is made up of 14 amino acids. Trimming cost V 1 base and J 1 base, with 7 bases left between them. Germline V gives CDR1 SGHAT, CDR2 FQDESV (reference sequence). The CDR3 loop reads CASSLVTENTEAFF. The CDR3, as DNA: TGTGCCAGCAGCTTAGTGACAGAGAACACTGAAGCTTTCTTT.

This clonotype was observed at least ten times. This chain connects TRBV12-3 or TRBV12-4 to TRBJ2-6; D is unclear. CDR3 length: 15 amino acids. Trimming cost V 4 bases and J 6 bases, with 13 bases left between them. The CDR3, as DNA: TGTGCCAGCAGTTCTGATGTTACAGCGGCCAACGTCCTGACTTTC. Residues: CASSSDVTAANVLTF.

The sample holds a few counts of this clonotype. The chain recombines TRBV20-1 with TRBJ2-6; D is ambiguous. The germline V gene encodes CDR1 DFQATT and CDR2 SNEGSKA (reference sequence). V gave up 3 bases and J gave up 2 bases, with 2 bases separating them. The CDR3 runs to 12 residues. The CDR3: CSASTGANVLTF. The CDR3 bases are TGCAGTGCTAGTACTGGGGCCAACGTCCTGACTTTC.

On this clonotype: One end of the junction fails to match germline, which may point to a read error. The chain employs TRBV5-6 and TRBJ1-2; no definite D call. Germline V gene lookup returns CDR1 SGHDT and CDR2 YYEEEE. This CDR3 region has 12 residues. The CDR3 loop is CARSLVTYGYTF. CDR3 nucleotide sequence: TGTGCCAGGAGCTTGGTTACCTATGGCTACACCTTC.

The chain has TRBV28 and TRBJ2-3; 9 bases are shared with TRBD2. The CDR3 runs 18 residues. Trimming took 5 bases from V and 2 from J; bases not matched to a gene: 14. CDR1 is MDHEN and CDR2 is SYDVKM in the germline V gene. CDR3 sequence reads: CASSTGGGGGYNTDTQYF. CDR3 coding DNA: TGTGCCAGCAGTACCGGCGGGGGGGGAGGTTACAACACAGATACGCAGTATTTT.

This clonotype was detected many times. The chain combines TRBV28 with TRBJ1-2; 10 bases align to TRBD1. The CDR3 runs 17 residues. Germline V CDR1 and CDR2: MDHEN, SYDVKM. Germline trimming cut 5 bases from V and 4 bases from J; bases unmatched to any gene: 13. DNA for the CDR3: TGTGCCAGCAGTCCGGGAGGGGGGACAGGGGATGTCTATGGCTACACCTTC. It specifies CASSPGGGTGDVYGYTF.

This clonotype was seen more than once but under ten times. The CDR3: CASSYSVEDNEKLFF. In DNA form, the CDR3 reads TGTGCCAGCAGTTACTCCGTGGAGGACAATGAAAAACTGTTTTTT. The J gene is TRBJ1-4, the V gene TRBV6-2 or TRBV6-3, with D unclear. Trimming left V 0 bases short and J 5 bases short, with 10 bases between. This CDR3 is 15 amino acids long. The germline gives CDR1 MNHEY, CDR2 SVGEGT.

This clonotype came up many times. This chain uses TRBV10-3 with TRBJ2-3, with unresolved D. This CDR3 comprises 13 residues. Germline lookup yields CDR1 ENHRY and CDR2 SYGVKD. The V end lost 5 bases, the J end lost 0 bases, and 6 bases lay between the germline ends. The CDR3 nucleotides are TGTGCCATCAGTAGGGCTAGCACAGATACGCAGTATTTT. This gives the protein CAISRASTDTQYF.

The CDR3 sequence: CASSPIPSAGVSYNEQFF. CDR3 bases: TGTGCCAGCAGTCCTATCCCCTCTGCGGGGGTCTCCTACAATGAGCAGTTCTTC. V and J are TRBV28 and TRBJ2-1; 7 bases agree with TRBD2. The V and J ends lost 5 bases and 0 bases, in that order; junction bases with no gene match: 13. The germline gives CDR1 MDHEN, CDR2 SYDVKM. This CDR3 region has 18 residues.

About this clonotype itself: Here the CDR3 omits its conserved ending phenylalanine or tryptophan, so a read error is the likely source. The rearrangement joins TRBV4-1 to TRBJ1-5; the D is unclear. The germline V gene has CDR1 MGHRA and CDR2 YSYEKL. The CDR3 has 16 amino acids. V was cut by 6 bases and J by 0 bases, with 15 bases left in between. The CDR3 loop is CASSPGRFISNQPQHL. CDR3 nucleotide sequence: TGCGCCAGCAGTCCCGGCCGGTTCATTAGCAATCAGCCCCAGCATCTT.

The sample holds many counts of this clonotype. The chain joins TRBV18 to TRBJ1-4; 7 bases agree with TRBD1. Trimming took 6 bases from V and 8 from J; bases not matched to a gene: 9. CDR1 is KGHSH, CDR2 LQKENI, per germline. CDR3 length equals 14 residues. CDR3 DNA sequence: TGTGCCAGCTCGGGGGACAGCGGATCCGAAAAACTGTTTTTT. Its protein is CASSGDSGSEKLFF.

This clonotype came up many times. The V and J genes are TRBV11-1 and TRBJ2-5, with no clear D. Between the trimmed V and J ends, which lost 0 bases and 2 bases, there was a span of 7 bases. Per germline, CDR1 SGHAT and CDR2 FQDESV (reference sequence). The CDR3 extends over 14 amino acids. The CDR3 nucleotides are TGTGCCAGCAGCTTAGCTTTCGAACAAGAGACCCAGTACTTC. Protein sequence: CASSLAFEQETQYF.

The rearrangement joins TRBV3-1 to TRBJ2-7; 13 nucleotides agree with TRBD2. The CDR3 spans 17 residues. V lost 0 bases and J lost 7; bases outside the gene matches: 9. Germline V gene data show CDR1 as LGHDT and CDR2 as YNNKEL (reference sequence). The CDR3 here is CASSQDRAGLAGWEQYF. The CDR3 DNA reads TGTGCCAGCAGCCAAGATAGAGCGGGACTAGCGGGATGGGAGCAGTACTTC.

Points on this clonotype: The junction does not match germline at one end; this may be a read error. This sequence joins TRBV15 and TRBJ2-3; D gene ambiguous. The V gene's germline CDR1 is LNHNV and CDR2 YYDKDF (reference sequence). The CDR3 contains 12 residues. CDR3 sequence (DNA): TGTGCCACCAGCAGAGACTCAGATACGCGGTATTTT. It translates to CATSRDSDTRYF.